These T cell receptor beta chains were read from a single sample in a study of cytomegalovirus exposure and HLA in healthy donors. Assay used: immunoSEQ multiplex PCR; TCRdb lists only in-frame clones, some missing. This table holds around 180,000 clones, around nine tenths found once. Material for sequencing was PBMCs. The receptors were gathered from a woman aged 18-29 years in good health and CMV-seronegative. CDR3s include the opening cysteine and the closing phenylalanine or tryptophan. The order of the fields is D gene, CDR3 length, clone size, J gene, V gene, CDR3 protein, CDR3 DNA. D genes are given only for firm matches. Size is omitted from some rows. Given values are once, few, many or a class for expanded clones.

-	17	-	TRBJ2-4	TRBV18	CASSPRNSLGSVHIQYF	TGTGCCAGCTCGCCACGGAACTCCCTAGGGAGCGTCCACATTCAGTACTTC
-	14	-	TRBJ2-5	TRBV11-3	CASSLGLLGETQYF	TGTGCCAGCAGCTTAGGACTCTTGGGAGAGACCCAGTACTTC
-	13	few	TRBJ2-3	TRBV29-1	CSVEAPGLGTQYF	TGCAGCGTTGAAGCGCCAGGGTTGGGTACGCAGTATTTT
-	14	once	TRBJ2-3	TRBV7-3	CASSPGPFTDTQYF	TGTGCCAGCAGCCCAGGGCCTTTCACAGATACGCAGTATTTT
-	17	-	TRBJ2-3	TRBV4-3	CASSQALRGLRADTQYF	TGCGCCAGCAGCCAAGCCCTCCGGGGATTACGCGCAGATACGCAGTATTTT
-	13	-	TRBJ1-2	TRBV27	CASSFGRGRGYTF	TGTGCCAGCAGTTTCGGCAGGGGACGCGGCTACACCTTC
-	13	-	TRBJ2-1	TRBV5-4	CASSLAGGNEQFF	TGTGCCAGCAGCTTGGCCGGAGGCAATGAGCAGTTCTTC
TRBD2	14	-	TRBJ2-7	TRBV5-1	CASSPRGGSYEQYF	TGCGCCAGCAGCCCCCGGGGGGGTTCCTACGAGCAGTACTTC
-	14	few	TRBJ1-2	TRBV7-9	CASPPEVDGYGYTF	TGTGCCAGCCCCCCAGAAGTTGATGGTTATGGCTACACCTTC
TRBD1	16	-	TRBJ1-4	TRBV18	CASSPGTGAVNEKLFF	TGTGCCAGCTCACCGGGGACAGGGGCGGTTAATGAAAAACTGTTTTTT
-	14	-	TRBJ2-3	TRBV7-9	CASSLAGRAGTQYF	TGTGCCAGCAGCTTAGCGGGCAGGGCAGGGACGCAGTATTTT
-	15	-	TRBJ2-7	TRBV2	CASDAASGSSYEQYF	TGTGCCAGCGACGCGGCATCAGGGTCCTCCTACGAGCAGTACTTC
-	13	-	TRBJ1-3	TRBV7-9	CASTQASGNTIYF	TGTGCCAGCACCCAGGCGTCTGGAAACACCATATATTTT
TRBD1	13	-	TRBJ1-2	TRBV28	CASSKTGSYGYTF	TGTGCCAGCAGCAAGACAGGGTCCTATGGCTACACCTTC
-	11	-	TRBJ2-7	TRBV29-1	CSVVTYHEQYF	TGCAGCGTTGTCACCTACCACGAGCAGTACTTC
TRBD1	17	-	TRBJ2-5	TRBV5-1	CASSSEGQGGNGETQYF	TGCGCCAGCAGCTCCGAAGGACAGGGGGGGAATGGGGAGACCCAGTACTTC
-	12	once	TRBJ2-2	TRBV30	CAWRGGPGELFF	TGTGCCTGGAGGGGAGGACCCGGGGAGCTGTTTTTT